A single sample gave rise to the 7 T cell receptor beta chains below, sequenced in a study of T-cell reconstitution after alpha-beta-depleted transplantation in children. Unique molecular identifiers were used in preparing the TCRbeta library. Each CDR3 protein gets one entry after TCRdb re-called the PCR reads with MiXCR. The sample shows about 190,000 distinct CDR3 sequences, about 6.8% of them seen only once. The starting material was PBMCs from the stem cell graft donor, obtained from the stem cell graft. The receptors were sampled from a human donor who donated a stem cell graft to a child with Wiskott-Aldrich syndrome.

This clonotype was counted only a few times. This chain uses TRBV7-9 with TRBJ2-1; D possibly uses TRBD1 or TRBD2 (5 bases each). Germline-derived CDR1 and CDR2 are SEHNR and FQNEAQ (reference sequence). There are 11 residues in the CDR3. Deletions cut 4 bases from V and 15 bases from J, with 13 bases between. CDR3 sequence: CASSSLGESFF. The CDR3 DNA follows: TGTGCCAGCAGCTCCCTGGGGGAGTCGTTCTTC. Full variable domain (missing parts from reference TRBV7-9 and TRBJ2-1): DTGVSQNPRHKITKRGQNVTFRCDPISEHNRLYWYRQTLGQGPEFLTYFQNEAQLEKSRLLSDRFSAERPKGSFSTLEIQRTEQGDSAMYLCASSSLGESFFGPGTRLTVL.

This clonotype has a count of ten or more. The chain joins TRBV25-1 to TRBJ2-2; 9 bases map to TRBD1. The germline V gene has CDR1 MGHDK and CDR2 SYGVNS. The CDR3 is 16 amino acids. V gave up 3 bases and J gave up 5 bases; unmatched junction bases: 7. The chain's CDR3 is CASSDHGQGMTGELFF. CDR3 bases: TGTGCCAGCAGTGACCACGGACAGGGGATGACCGGGGAGCTGTTTTTT.

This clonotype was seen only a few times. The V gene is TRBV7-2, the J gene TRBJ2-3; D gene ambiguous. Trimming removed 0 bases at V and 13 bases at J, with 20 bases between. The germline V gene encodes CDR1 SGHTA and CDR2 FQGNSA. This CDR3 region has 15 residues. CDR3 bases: TGTGCCAGCAGCTTAGCTCCTCTCTCGGTAGCTTTAAAGTATTTT. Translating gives CASSLAPLSVALKYF.

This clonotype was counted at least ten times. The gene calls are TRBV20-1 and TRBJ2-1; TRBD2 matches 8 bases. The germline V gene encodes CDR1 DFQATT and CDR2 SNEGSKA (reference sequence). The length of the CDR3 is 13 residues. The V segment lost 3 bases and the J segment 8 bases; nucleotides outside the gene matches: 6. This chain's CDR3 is CSASPSGGHEQFF. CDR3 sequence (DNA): TGCAGTGCTAGTCCGTCGGGAGGGCATGAGCAGTTCTTC.

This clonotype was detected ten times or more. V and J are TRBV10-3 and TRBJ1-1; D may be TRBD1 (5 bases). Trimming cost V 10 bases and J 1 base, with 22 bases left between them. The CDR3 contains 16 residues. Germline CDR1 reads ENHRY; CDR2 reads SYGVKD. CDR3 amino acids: CATRPITDRSNTEAFF. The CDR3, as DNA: TGTGCCACCCGGCCTATAACCGACAGATCGAACACTGAAGCTTTCTTT.

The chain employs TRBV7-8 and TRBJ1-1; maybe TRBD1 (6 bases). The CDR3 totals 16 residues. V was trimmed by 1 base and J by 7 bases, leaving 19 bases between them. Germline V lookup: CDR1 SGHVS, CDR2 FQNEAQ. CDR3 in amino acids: CASSLERGGRFGEAFF. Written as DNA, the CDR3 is TGTGCCAGCAGCTTAGAAAGGGGGGGCCGGTTTGGTGAAGCTTTCTTT.

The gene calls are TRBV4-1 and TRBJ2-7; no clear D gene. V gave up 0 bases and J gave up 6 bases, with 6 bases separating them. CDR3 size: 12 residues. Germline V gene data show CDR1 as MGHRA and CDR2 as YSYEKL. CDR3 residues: CASSQDRSEQYF. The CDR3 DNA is TGCGCCAGCAGCCAAGATCGTAGCGAGCAGTACTTC.